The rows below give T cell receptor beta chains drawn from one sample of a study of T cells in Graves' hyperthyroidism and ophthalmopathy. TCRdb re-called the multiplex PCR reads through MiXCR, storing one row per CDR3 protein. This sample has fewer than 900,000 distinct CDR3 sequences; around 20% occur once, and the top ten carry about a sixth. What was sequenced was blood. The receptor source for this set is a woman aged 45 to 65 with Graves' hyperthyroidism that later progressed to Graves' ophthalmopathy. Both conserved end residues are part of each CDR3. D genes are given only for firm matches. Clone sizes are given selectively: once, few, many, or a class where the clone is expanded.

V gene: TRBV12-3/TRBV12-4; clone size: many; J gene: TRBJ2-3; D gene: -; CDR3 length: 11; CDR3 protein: CASRRTDTQYF; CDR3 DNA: TGTGCCAGCAGACGCACAGATACGCAGTATTTT
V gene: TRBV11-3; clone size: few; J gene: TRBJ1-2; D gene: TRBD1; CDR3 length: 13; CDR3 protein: CAKQGVPSYGYTF; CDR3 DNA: TGTGCCAAGCAGGGGGTTCCTTCTTATGGCTACACCTTC
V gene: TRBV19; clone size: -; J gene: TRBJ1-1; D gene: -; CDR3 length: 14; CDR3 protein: CASDSEWGRSEAFF; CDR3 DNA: TGTGCCAGTGACTCCGAGTGGGGGCGTAGTGAAGCTTTCTTT
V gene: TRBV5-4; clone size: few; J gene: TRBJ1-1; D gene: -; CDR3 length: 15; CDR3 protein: CASSLMGAENTEAFF; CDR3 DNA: TGTGCCAGCAGCTTGATGGGGGCGGAGAACACTGAAGCTTTCTTT
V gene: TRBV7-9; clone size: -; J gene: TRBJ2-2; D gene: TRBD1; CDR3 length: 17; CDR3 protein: CASSLLYGTVNTGELFF; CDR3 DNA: TGTGCCAGCAGCTTACTCTACGGGACAGTGAACACCGGGGAGCTGTTTTTT
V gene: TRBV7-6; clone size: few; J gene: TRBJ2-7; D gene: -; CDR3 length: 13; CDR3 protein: CASSLHVSYEQYF; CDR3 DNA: TGTGCCAGCAGCTTACATGTTTCCTACGAGCAGTACTTC
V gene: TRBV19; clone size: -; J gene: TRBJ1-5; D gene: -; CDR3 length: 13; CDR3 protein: CASSIGRLQPQHF; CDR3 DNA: TGTGCCAGTAGTATTGGGAGGCTCCAGCCCCAGCATTTT
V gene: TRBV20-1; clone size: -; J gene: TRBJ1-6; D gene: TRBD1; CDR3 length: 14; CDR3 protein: CSAQGGTGYSPLHF; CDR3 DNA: TGCAGTGCCCAAGGAGGGACAGGGTACTCACCCCTCCACTTT
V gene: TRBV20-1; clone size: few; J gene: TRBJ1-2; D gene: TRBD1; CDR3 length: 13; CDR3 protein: CSAWDSATYGYTF; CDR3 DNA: TGCAGTGCGTGGGACAGCGCTACCTATGGCTACACCTTC
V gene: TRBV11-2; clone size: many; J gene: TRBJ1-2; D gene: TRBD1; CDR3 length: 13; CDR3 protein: CASSTQGARGYTF; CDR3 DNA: TGTGCCAGCAGCACCCAGGGGGCTAGAGGCTACACCTTC
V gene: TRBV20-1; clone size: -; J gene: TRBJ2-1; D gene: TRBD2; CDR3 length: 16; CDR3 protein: CSARDRASGGGLGQFF; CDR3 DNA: TGCAGTGCTAGAGATAGGGCTAGCGGGGGGGGGCTTGGGCAGTTCTTC
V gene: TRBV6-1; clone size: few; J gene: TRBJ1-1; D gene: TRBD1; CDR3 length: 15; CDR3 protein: CASSTGQGRNTEAFF; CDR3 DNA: TGTGCCAGCAGCACCGGACAGGGTAGGAACACTGAAGCTTTCTTT
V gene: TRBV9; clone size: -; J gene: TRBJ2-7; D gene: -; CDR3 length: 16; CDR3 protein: CASSPTGTTKTYEQYF; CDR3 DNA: TGTGCCAGCAGTCCGACCGGGACAACAAAAACCTACGAGCAGTACTTC
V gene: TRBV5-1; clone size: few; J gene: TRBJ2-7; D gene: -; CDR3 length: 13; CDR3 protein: CASRTRGQDEQYF; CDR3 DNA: TGCGCCAGCAGGACCCGGGGGCAGGACGAGCAGTACTTC
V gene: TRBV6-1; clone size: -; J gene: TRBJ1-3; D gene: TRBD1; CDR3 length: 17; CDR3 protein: CASTPDRLGDSGNTIYF; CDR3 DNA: TGTGCCAGCACCCCGGACAGGCTCGGGGATTCTGGAAACACCATATATTTT
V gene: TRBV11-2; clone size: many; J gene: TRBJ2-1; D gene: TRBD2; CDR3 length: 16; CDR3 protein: CASSLTSGVSYNEQFF; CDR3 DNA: TGTGCCAGCAGCTTGACTAGCGGGGTATCCTACAATGAGCAGTTCTTC
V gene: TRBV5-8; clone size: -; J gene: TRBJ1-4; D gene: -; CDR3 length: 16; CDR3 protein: CASSLSSGGTGEKLFF; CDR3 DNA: TGTGCCAGCAGCTTGAGTTCTGGAGGTACTGGGGAAAAACTGTTTTTT
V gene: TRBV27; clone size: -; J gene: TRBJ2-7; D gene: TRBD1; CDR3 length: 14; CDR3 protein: CARGFRDSSYEQYF; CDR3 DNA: TGTGCCAGGGGGTTCAGGGACAGTTCCTACGAGCAGTACTTC
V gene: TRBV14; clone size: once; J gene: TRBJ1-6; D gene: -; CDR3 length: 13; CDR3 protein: CASSQVKNSPLHF; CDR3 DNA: TGTGCCAGCAGCCAAGTCAAGAATTCACCCCTCCACTTT
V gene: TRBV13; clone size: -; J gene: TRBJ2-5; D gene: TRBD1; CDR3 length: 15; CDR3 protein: CASSLWDRSQETQYF; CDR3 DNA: TGTGCCAGCAGCTTATGGGACAGGAGCCAAGAGACCCAGTACTTC
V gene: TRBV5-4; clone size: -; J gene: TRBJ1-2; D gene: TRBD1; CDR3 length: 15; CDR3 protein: CASTLWDRGNYGYTF; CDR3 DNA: TGTGCCAGCACCTTATGGGACAGGGGGAACTATGGCTACACCTTC
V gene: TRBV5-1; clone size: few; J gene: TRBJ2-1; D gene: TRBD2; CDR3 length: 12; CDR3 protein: CASRLAGSEQFF; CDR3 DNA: TGCGCCAGCAGACTAGCGGGGAGTGAGCAGTTCTTC
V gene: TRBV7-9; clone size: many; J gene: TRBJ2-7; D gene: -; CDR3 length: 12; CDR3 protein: CASSLTAYEQYF; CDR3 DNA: TGTGCCAGCAGCCTAACCGCCTACGAGCAGTACTTC
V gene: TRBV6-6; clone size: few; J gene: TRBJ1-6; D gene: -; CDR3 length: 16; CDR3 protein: CASSYSMGPTNSPLHF; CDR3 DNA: TGTGCCAGCAGTTACTCGATGGGACCCACCAATTCACCCCTCCACTTT
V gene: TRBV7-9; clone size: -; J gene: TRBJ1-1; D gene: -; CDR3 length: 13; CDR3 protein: CASTTALNTEAFF; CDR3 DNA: TGTGCCAGCACGACAGCCCTTAACACTGAAGCTTTCTTT
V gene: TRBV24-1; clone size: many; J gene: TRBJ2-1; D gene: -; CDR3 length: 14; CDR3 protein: CATSDPTRRNEQFF; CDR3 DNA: TGTGCCACCAGTGACCCCACTCGGCGGAATGAGCAGTTCTTC
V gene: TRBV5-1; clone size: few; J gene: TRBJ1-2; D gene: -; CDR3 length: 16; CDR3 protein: CASSLSGVAWDYGYTF; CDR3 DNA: TGCGCCAGCAGCTTGTCGGGGGTCGCTTGGGACTATGGCTACACCTTC
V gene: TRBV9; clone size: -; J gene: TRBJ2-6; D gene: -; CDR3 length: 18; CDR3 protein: CASSSQTGTPSGANVLTF; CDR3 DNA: TGTGCCAGCAGTTCTCAAACAGGAACCCCCTCTGGGGCCAACGTCCTGACTTTT
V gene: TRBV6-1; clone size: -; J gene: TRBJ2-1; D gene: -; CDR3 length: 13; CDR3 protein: CASTAGLADEQFF; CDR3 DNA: TGTGCCAGCACGGCAGGGCTAGCAGATGAGCAGTTCTTC
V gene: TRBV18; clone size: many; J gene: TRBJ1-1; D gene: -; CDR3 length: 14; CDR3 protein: CASSPNRENTEAFF; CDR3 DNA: TGTGCCAGCAGCCCCAACAGGGAGAACACTGAAGCTTTCTTT
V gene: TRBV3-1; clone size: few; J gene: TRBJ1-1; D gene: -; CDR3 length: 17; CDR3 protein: CASSQVWGGSGGTEAFF; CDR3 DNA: TGTGCCAGCAGCCAAGTCTGGGGCGGTTCCGGAGGGACTGAAGCTTTCTTT
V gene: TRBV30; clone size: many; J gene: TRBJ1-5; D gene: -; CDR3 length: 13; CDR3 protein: CAWSWGVDQPQHF; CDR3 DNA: TGTGCCTGGAGTTGGGGGGTGGATCAGCCCCAGCATTTT
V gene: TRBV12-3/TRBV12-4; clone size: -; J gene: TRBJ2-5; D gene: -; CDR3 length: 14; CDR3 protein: CASSLTRNQETQYF; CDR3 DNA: TGTGCCAGCAGTTTAACCAGGAACCAAGAGACCCAGTACTTC
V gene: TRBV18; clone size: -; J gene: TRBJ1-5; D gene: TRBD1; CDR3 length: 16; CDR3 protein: CASSLKGDRGTQPQHF; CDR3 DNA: TGTGCCAGCTCACTTAAGGGGGACAGGGGCACTCAGCCCCAGCATTTT
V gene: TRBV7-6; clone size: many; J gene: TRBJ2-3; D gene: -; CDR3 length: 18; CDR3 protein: CASSHPLRQTIRGDTQYF; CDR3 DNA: TGTGCCAGCAGCCATCCGTTGAGGCAGACGATCAGAGGGGATACGCAGTATTTT
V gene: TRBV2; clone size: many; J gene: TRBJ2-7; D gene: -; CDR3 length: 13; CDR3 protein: CASSELRGYEQYF; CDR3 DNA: TGTGCCAGCAGTGAGTTACGAGGCTACGAGCAGTACTTC
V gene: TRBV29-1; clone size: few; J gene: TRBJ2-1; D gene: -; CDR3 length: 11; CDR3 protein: CSVKQYNEQFF; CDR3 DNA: TGCAGCGTTAAACAGTACAATGAGCAGTTCTTC
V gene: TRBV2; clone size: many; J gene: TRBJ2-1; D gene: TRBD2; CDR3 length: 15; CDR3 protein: CASSEARGAYNEQFF; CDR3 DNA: TGTGCCAGCAGTGAAGCCCGGGGGGCCTACAATGAGCAGTTCTTC
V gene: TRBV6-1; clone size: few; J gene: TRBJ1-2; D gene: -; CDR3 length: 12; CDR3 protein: CASSGAGDGYTF; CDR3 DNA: TGTGCCAGCAGTGGCGCAGGGGATGGCTACACCTTC
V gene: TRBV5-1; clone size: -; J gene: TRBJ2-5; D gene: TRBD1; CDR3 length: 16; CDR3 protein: CASSFIPGTGRKTQYF; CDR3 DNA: TGTGCCAGCAGCTTCATCCCCGGGACAGGGAGGAAGACCCAGTACTTC
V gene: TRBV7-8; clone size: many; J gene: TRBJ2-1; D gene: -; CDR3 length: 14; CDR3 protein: CASSLRGSYNEQFF; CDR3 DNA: TGTGCCAGCAGCTTACGGGGTTCCTACAATGAGCAGTTCTTC
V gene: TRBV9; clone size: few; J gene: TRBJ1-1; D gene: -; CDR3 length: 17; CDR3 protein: CASSKGDGRGRNTEAFF; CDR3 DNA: TGTGCCAGCAGCAAAGGGGACGGCCGGGGAAGGAACACTGAAGCTTTCTTT
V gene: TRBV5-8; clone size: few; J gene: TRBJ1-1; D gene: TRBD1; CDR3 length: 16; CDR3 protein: CASSPEADRGWTEAFF; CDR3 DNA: TGTGCCAGCAGCCCCGAAGCGGACAGGGGGTGGACTGAAGCTTTCTTT
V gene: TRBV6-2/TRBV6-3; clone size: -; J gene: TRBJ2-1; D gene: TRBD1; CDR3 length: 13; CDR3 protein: CASSRDRGDEQFF; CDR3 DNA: TGTGCCAGCAGCCGGGACAGGGGCGATGAGCAGTTCTTC
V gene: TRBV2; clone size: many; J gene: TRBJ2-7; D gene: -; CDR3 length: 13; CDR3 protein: CASSSDRLYEQYF; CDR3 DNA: TGTGCCAGCAGTTCGGACAGACTCTACGAGCAGTACTTC
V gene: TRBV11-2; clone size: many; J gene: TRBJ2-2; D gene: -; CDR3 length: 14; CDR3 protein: CASSFISTAGELFF; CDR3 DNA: TGTGCCAGCAGCTTTATTTCGACGGCCGGGGAGCTGTTTTTT
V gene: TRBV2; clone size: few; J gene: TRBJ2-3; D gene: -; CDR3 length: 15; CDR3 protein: CASRVGLAPGDTQYF; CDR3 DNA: TGTGCCAGCAGGGTAGGCCTAGCGCCTGGAGATACGCAGTATTTT
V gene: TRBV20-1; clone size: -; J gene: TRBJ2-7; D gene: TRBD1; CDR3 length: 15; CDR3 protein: CSARSRDRNLYEQYF; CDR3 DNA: TGCAGTGCTAGGAGTCGGGACAGGAATCTTTACGAGCAGTACTTC
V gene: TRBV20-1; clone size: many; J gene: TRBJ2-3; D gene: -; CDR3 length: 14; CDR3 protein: CSASDPGDVNTQYF; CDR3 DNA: TGCAGTGCTAGTGATCCGGGAGACGTGAATACGCAGTATTTT
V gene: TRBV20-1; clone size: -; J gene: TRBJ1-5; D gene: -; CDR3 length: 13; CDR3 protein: CSASESPNQPQHF; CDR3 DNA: TGCAGTGCGTCGGAGTCGCCCAATCAGCCCCAGCATTTT
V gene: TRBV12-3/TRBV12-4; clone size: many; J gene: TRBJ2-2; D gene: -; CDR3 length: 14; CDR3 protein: CASSTQGWTGELFF; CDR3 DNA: TGTGCCAGCAGTACACAGGGATGGACCGGGGAGCTGTTTTTT
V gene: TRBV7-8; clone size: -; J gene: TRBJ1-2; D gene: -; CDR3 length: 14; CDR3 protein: CASSLVSRGGGYTF; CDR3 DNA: TGTGCCAGCAGCTTAGTTTCCAGGGGTGGTGGCTACACCTTC
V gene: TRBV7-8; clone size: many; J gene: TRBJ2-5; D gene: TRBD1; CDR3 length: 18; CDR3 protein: CASSLAFGTGSYQETQYF; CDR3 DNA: TGTGCCAGCAGCTTAGCGTTTGGGACAGGGTCTTACCAAGAGACCCAGTACTTC